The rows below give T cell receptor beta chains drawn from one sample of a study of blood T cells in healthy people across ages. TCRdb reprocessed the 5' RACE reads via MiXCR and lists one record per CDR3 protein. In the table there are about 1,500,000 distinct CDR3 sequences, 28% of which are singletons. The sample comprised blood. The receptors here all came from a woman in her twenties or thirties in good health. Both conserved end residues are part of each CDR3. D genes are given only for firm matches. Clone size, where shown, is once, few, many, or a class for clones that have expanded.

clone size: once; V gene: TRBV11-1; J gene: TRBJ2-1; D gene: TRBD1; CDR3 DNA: TGTGCCAGCAGCTTAGAGGGCCCCGGGACAGGGGGTCGGAATGAGCAGTTCTTC; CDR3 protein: CASSLEGPGTGGRNEQFF
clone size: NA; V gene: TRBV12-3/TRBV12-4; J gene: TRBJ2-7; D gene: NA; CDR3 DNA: TGTGCCAGCAGTTTTGGAGGCCTAGCAAGTATCGAGCAGTACTTC; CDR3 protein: CASSFGGLASIEQYF
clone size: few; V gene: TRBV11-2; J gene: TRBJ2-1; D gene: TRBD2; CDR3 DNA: TGTGCCAGCAGCTTATGGCGGGAGACCGGTGAGCAGTTCTTC; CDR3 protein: CASSLWRETGEQFF
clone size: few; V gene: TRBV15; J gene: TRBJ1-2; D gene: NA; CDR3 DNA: TGTGCCACCAGCAGAGATCAGAACTATGGTTACACCTTC; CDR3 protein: CATSRDQNYGYTF
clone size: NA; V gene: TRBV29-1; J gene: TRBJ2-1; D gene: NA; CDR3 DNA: TGCAGCGTTGAATTTCCAAACTACAATGAGCAGTTCTTC; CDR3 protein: CSVEFPNYNEQFF
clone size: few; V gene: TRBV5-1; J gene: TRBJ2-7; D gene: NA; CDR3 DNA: TGCGCCAGCAAGGAGACAGCGATGCAGGAGGGGGAGCAGTACTTC; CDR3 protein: CASKETAMQEGEQYF
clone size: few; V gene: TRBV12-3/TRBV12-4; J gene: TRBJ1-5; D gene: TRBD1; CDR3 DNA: TGTGCCAGCAGTTTCGGGCAGGGGGTTTATCAGCCCCAGCATTTT; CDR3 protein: CASSFGQGVYQPQHF
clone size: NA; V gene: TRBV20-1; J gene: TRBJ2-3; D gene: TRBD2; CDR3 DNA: TGCAGTGCTAGACCTCTAGCGGTCACAGACACGCAGTATTTT; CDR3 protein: CSARPLAVTDTQYF
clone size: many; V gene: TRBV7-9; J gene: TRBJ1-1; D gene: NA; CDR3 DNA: TGTGCCAGCAGCTCCTACTTGGGGGGGGCGCGCGGCACTGAAGCTTTCTTT; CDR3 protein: CASSSYLGGARGTEAFF
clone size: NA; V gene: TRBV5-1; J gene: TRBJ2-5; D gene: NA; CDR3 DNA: TGCGCCAGCAGCTTGGAGCCAGGGAAGGTAGGCCTGTACTTC; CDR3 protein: CASSLEPGKVGLYF
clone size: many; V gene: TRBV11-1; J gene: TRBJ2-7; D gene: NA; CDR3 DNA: TGTGCCAGCAGCTTGGACACGGACGAGCAGTACTTC; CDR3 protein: CASSLDTDEQYF
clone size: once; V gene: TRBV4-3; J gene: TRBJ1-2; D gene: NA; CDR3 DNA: TGCGCCAGCAGCCAAGAACTGGGACTGGGGACTGGCTACACCTTC; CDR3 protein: CASSQELGLGTGYTF
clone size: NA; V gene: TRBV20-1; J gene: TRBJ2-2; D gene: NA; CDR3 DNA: TGCAGTGCTAGAGATCACAGTAGTGGCACCGGGGAGCTGTTTTTT; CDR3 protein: CSARDHSSGTGELFF
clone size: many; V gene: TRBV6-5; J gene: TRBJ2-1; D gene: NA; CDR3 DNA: TGTGCCAGCGCACCAGGGCCCTACAATGAGCAGTTCTTC; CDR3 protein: CASAPGPYNEQFF
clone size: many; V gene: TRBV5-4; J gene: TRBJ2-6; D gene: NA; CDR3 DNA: TGTGCCAGCAGCCCGCCGGGGCCGGCCAACGTCCTGACTTTC; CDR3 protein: CASSPPGPANVLTF
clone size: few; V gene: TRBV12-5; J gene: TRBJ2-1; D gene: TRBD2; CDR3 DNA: TGTGCTAGTGGTTTGGGTGGGACTAGCTCCTACAATGAGCAGTTCTTC; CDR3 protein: CASGLGGTSSYNEQFF
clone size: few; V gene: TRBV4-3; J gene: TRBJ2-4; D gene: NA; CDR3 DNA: TGCGCCAGCAGCCAAGATCCCCCAGCTTCCCAGTTAGCCAAAAACATTCAGTACTTC; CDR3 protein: CASSQDPPASQLAKNIQYF
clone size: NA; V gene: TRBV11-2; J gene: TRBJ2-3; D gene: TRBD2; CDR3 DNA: TGTGCCAACTCACGGGGGGGCGCATATACGCAGTATTTT; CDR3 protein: CANSRGGAYTQYF
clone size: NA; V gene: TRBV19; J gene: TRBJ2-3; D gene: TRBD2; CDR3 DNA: TGTGCCAGTGGGGCTAGCGGGGGCTACTTGGATACGCAGTATTTT; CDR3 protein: CASGASGGYLDTQYF
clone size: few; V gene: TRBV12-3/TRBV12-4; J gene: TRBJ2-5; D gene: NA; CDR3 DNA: TGTGCCAGCAGTTCTCCGCGGGGGACACAAGAGACCCAGTACTTC; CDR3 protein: CASSSPRGTQETQYF